Each of the 9 T cell receptor beta chains below was sequenced from the same sample in a study of T cells in Graves' hyperthyroidism and ophthalmopathy. What was amplified from RNA transcripts were TCR beta CDR3 regions. The HTBI primer set drove a first-round RT-PCR of the TCR CDR3. MiXCR, applied by TCRdb to the multiplex PCR reads, yields one record per CDR3 protein. The sample has approximately 870,000 distinct CDR3 sequences, over 35% seen once. Input material: blood. Receptor source: a man aged 18 to 35 with Graves' hyperthyroidism.

As concerns this clonotype: The junction does not match germline at one end; this may be a read error. This chain links TRBV2 with TRBJ1-1; D gene unclear. The CDR3 is made up of 14 amino acids. CDR1 is SNHLY and CDR2 is FYNNEI in the germline V gene. The CDR3 coding sequence is TGTGCCATCAGTGTTGCGGAGGTGAACGCTGAAGCTTTCTTT. Translation: CAISVAEVNAEAFF.

This clonotype was counted many times. As DNA, the CDR3 is TGTGCCATCCGTCGGGGGGCCACGAACACCGGGGAGCTGTTTTTT. Translated: CAIRRGATNTGELFF. The chain combines TRBV10-3 with TRBJ2-2, with D perhaps matching TRBD2 (7 bases). The CDR3 is 15 residues long. Germline values: CDR1 ENHRY, CDR2 SYGVKD. V gave up 8 bases and J gave up 0 bases, with 13 bases separating them.

This clonotype was recorded at least ten times. This chain uses TRBV29-1 with TRBJ2-7, with D possibly TRBD2 on 5 matching bases. CDR3 length: 11 residues. The germline V gene has CDR1 SQVTM and CDR2 ANQGSEA. V dropped 6 bases and J dropped 6 bases, with 12 bases sitting between them. This CDR3 is CSVDLGSEQYF. CDR3 coding DNA: TGCAGCGTGGATCTAGGGAGCGAGCAGTACTTC.

This clonotype has at least ten counts. The chain couples TRBV29-1 to TRBJ1-1; no definite D call. Per the germline V gene, CDR1 is SQVTM and CDR2 is ANQGSEA. With 0 bases removed from V and 6 bases from J, the gap between germline ends came to 5 bases. The CDR3 runs 11 residues. CDR3 region: CSVEDISEAFF. The DNA of the CDR3 is TGCAGCGTTGAAGATATATCTGAAGCTTTCTTT.

This clonotype was observed a handful of times. The chain is built from TRBV4-1 and TRBJ2-5; D gene ambiguous. The CDR3 runs to 16 residues. Germline V gene sequence: CDR1 MGHRA, CDR2 YSYEKL. Between the trimmed V and J ends, which lost 0 bases and 3 bases, there was a span of 14 bases. CDR3 in amino acids: CASSQDWTDGEETQYF. Here the CDR3 DNA reads TGCGCCAGCAGCCAAGATTGGACCGATGGGGAAGAGACCCAGTACTTC.

The J gene is TRBJ2-2, the V gene TRBV13, with D uncertain. The CDR3 totals 13 residues. Deletions cut 5 bases from V and 7 bases from J, with 11 bases between. Per the germline V gene, CDR1 is PRHDT and CDR2 is FYEKMQ (reference sequence). CDR3 in DNA: TGTGCCAGCAGCCCCAACCTGAACGGGGAGCTGTTTTTT. Residues: CASSPNLNGELFF.

The J gene is TRBJ2-7, the V gene TRBV20-1; the match to TRBD2 covers 8 bases. Germline assignment: CDR1 DFQATT and CDR2 SNEGSKA (reference sequence). V lost 5 bases, J lost 3 bases, and 6 bases stayed unmatched. There are 13 residues in the CDR3. CDR3 residues: CSAVAGSGYEQYF. CDR3 bases: TGCAGTGCTGTAGCGGGATCGGGCTACGAGCAGTACTTC.

This clonotype was counted only a few times. The rearrangement uses TRBV5-1 and TRBJ1-2, with a weak D call TRBD1 (5 bases). This CDR3 has 11 amino acids. Germline-derived CDR1 and CDR2 are SGHRS and YFSETQ. V was clipped by 4 bases and J by 6 bases, with 7 bases between them. The CDR3: CASSPGHGYTF. The DNA for the CDR3 is TGCGCCAGCAGCCCAGGGCATGGCTACACCTTC.

The chain carries TRBV7-8 and TRBJ2-7; tentative D call: TRBD1 (5 bases). The germline V gene has CDR1 SGHVS and CDR2 FQNEAQ. The V end lost 5 bases, the J end lost 2 bases, and 19 bases lay between the germline ends. The CDR3 length is 16 residues. The CDR3 DNA sequence: TGTGCCAGCAGCCAAGATCGCGCAGGGCTCCCCTACGAGCAGTACTTC. Translated: CASSQDRAGLPYEQYF.